Sequencing of this T cell receptor (beta chain) was carried out in a study of neoadjuvant anti-PD-1 for oral cavity cancer. Study overall: Around day 43, patients without progression received a fourth nivolumab dose before surgery.

Time point: after neoadjuvant nivolumab, at surgical resection. Patients had newly diagnosed, untreated stage II-IVA oral cavity squamous cell carcinoma. Patients had HPV-negative, locally advanced oral cavity squamous cell carcinoma. J was trimmed by 7 bases and V by 8 bases; bases with no gene match: 9. Germline V gene sequence: CDR1 SGHRS, CDR2 YFSETQ. CDR3 size: 14 residues. The protocol was immunoSEQ multiplex PCR, while the TCRdb copy is restricted to in-frame clones and leaves out a portion. Among over 11,000 clones listed, about 73% were seen once. The TCR was taken from a person between 40 and 85 years old with oral cavity squamous cell carcinoma. This chain connects TRBV5-1 to TRBJ2-2; 9 bases agree with TRBD1. The source was PBMCs, collected after nivolumab (anti-PD-1) treatment. The CDR3 nucleotides read TGCGCCAGTGGACAGGGGTCCGGGATCGGGGAGCTGTTTTTT. This translates into CASGQGSGIGELFF.